This T cell receptor beta chain was observed in a study of T cells after yellow fever vaccination. The CDR3 runs to 14 residues. The ends were cut back, 3 bases at V and 1 base at J, with 9 bases in the middle. Germline lookup yields CDR1 SGDLS and CDR2 YYNGEE. TCRdb used MiXCR to reprocess the 5' RACE reads, holding one entry per CDR3 protein. The table has around 530,000 distinct CDR3 sequences, around 16% seen once. The chain recombines TRBV9 with TRBJ2-3; no definite D call. The sequencing here drew on PBMCs, taken 4 to 5 days after the first yellow fever vaccination. This receptor was obtained from a man aged 18 to 35 who received the YFV17D yellow fever vaccine. CDR3 sequence reads: CASSGVTRTDTQYF. Written as DNA, the CDR3 is TGTGCCAGCAGCGGGGTCACCCGCACAGATACGCAGTATTTT.